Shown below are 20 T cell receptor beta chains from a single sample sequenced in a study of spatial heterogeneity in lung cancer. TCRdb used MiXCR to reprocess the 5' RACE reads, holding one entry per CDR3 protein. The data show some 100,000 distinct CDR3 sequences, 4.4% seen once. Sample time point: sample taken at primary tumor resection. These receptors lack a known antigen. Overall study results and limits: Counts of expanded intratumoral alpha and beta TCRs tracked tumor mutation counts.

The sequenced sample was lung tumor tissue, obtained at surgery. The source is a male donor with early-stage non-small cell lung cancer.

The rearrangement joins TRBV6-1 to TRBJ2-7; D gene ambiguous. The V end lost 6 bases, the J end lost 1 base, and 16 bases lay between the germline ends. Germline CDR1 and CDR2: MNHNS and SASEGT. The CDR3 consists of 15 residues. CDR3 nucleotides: TGTGCCAGCAGGGTGACTGAAGCCACGTCCTACGAGCAGTACTTC. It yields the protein CASRVTEATSYEQYF.

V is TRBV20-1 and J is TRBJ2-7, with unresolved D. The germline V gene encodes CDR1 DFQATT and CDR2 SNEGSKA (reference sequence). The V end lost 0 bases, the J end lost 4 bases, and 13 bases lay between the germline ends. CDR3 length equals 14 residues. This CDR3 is CSARDLASGYEQYF. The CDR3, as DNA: TGCAGTGCTAGAGATTTGGCTAGTGGATACGAGCAGTACTTC.

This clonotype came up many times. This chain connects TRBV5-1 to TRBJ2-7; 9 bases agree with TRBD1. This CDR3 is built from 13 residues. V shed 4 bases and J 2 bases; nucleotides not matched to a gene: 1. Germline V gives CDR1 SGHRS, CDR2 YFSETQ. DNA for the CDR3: TGCGCCAGCAGCCGACAGGGGGCCTACGAGCAGTACTTC. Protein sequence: CASSRQGAYEQYF.

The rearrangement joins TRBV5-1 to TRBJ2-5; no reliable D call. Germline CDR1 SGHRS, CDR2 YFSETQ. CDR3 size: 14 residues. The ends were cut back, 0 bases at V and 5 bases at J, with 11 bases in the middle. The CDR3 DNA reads TGCGCCAGCAGCTTGGCCGTAGGTGGCGAGACCCAGTACTTC. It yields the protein CASSLAVGGETQYF.

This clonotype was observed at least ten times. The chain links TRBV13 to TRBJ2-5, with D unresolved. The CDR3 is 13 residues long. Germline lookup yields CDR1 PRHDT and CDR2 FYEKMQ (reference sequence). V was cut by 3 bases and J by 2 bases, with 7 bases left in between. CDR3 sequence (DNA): TGTGCCAGCAGCTTCCGCAGGCAAGAGACCCAGTACTTC. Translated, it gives CASSFRRQETQYF.

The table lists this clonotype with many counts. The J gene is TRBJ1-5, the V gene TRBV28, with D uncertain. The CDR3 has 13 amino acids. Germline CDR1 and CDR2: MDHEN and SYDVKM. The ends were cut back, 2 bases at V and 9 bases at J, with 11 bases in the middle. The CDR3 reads CASSLAGRRPQHF. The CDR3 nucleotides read TGTGCCAGCAGTTTAGCGGGCAGGAGGCCCCAGCATTTT.

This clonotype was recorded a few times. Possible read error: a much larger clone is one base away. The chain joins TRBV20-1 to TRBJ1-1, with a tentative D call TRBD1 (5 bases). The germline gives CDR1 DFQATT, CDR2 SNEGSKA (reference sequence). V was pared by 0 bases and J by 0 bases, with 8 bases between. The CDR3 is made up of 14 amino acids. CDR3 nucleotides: TGCAGTGCTAGAGATAGGGGCGTGAACACTGAAGCTTTCTTT. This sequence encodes CSARDRGVNTEAFF.

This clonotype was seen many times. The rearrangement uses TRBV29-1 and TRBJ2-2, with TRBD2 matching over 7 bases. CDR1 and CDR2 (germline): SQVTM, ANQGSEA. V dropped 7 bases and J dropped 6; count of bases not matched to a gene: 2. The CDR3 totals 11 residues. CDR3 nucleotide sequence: TGCAGCGGCCGGGAGGCCGGGGAGCTGTTTTTT. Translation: CSGREAGELFF.

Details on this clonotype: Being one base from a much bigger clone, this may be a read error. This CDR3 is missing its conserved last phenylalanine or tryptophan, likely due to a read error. CDR3 bases: TGTGCCAGCACTTCCACCGGGACTTCAAGCTACACCGTC. Translating gives CASTSTGTSSYTV. The chain joins TRBV6-1 to TRBJ1-2, with D perhaps matching TRBD1 (5 bases). V gave up 7 bases and J gave up 9 bases, with 18 bases separating them. The CDR3 runs to 13 residues. CDR1 and CDR2 from the germline V gene are MNHNS and SASEGT.

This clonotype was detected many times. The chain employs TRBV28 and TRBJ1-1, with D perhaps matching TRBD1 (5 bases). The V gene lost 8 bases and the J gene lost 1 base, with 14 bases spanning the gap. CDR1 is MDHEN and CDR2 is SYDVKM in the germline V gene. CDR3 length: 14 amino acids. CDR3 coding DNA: TGTGCCAGCCGAGAGGTGGACAAGAACACTGAAGCTTTCTTT. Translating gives CASREVDKNTEAFF.

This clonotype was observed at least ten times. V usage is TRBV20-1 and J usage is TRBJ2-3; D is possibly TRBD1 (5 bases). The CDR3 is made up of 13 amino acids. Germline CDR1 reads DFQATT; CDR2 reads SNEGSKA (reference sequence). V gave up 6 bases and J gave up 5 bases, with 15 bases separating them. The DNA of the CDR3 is TGCAGTGCCTATGAAGACAGACAAGATACGCAGTATTTT. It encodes CSAYEDRQDTQYF.

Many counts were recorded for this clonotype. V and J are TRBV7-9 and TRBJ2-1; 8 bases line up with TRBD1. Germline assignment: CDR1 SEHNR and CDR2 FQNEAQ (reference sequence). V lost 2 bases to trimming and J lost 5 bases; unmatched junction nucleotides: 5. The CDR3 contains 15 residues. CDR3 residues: CASSLPLTGDNEQFF. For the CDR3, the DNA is TGTGCCAGCAGCTTACCGTTGACAGGGGACAATGAGCAGTTCTTC.

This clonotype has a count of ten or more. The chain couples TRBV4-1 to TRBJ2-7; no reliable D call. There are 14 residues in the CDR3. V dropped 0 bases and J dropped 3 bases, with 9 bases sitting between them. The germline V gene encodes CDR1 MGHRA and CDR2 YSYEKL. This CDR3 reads CASSQDNEVYEQYF. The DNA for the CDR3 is TGCGCCAGCAGCCAAGATAATGAGGTCTACGAGCAGTACTTC.

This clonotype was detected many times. The CDR3 region has the DNA TGTGCCATCAGTGCGACAGGGGAGGGGATCGATACGCAGTATTTT. This sequence encodes CAISATGEGIDTQYF. This sequence joins TRBV10-3 and TRBJ2-3; maybe TRBD1 (8 bases). The CDR3 length is 15 residues. V shed 4 bases and J shed 6 bases, with 17 bases lying between them. CDR1 is ENHRY, CDR2 SYGVKD, per germline.

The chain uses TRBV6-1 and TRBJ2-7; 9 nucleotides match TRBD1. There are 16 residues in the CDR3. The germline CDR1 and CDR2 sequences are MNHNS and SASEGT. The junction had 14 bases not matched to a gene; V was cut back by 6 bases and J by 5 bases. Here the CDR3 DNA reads TGTGCCAGCAGAGACCCTCTGGGGACAGGGCACAACGAGCAGTACTTC. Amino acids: CASRDPLGTGHNEQYF.

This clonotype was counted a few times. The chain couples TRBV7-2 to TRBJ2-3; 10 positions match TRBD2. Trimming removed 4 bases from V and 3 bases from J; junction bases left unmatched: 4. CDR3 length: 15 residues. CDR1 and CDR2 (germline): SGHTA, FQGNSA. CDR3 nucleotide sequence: TGTGCCAGCAGCTCGAAGCGGGAGGGGACAGATACGCAGTATTTT. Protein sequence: CASSSKREGTDTQYF.

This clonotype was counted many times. For the CDR3, the DNA is TGCAGCGTTATTGGGCCGAGGGACTACGAGCAGTACTTC. Its translation is CSVIGPRDYEQYF. The chain couples TRBV29-1 to TRBJ2-7; D perhaps matches TRBD2 (5 bases). Trimming removed 5 bases at V and 3 bases at J, with 14 bases between. Germline V lookup: CDR1 SQVTM, CDR2 ANQGSEA. CDR3 length equals 13 residues.

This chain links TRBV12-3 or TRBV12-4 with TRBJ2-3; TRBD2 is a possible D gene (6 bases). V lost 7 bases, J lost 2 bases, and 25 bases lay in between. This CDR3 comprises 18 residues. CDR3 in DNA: TGTGCCAGCACTTCCTCCCCGGGGCGGGGCTCTTACACAGATACGCAGTATTTT. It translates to CASTSSPGRGSYTDTQYF.

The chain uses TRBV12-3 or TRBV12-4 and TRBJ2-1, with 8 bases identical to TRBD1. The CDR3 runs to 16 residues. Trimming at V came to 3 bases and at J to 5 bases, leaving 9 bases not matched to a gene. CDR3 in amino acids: CASSLYRDRRNNEQFF. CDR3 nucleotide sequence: TGTGCCAGCAGTTTGTACCGGGACAGGCGAAACAATGAGCAGTTCTTC.

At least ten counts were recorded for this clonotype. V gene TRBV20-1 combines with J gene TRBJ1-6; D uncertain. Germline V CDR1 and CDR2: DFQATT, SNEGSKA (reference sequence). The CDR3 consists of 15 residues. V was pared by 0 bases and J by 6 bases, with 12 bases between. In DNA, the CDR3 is TGCAGTGCTAGAGAACTAGTGCGGGGTAATTCACCCCTCCACTTT. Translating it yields CSARELVRGNSPLHF.